This note documents a single T cell receptor (beta chain) sequence. TCRdb re-analysed the 5' RACE reads in MiXCR, keeping a single row per CDR3 protein. This sample carries about 64,000 distinct CDR3 sequences, around 12% of them seen once, and the ten largest clones take 4% to 5%. CDR3 length equals 17 residues. The germline V gene has CDR1 SGHDN and CDR2 FVKESK. Trimming removed 0 bases at V and 0 bases at J, with 9 bases between. The record originates from a study of early T cells in non-severe SARS-CoV-2 infection. Turning to the study itself: The study sequenced bulk RNA from unsorted whole blood, with chains unpaired.

This TCR was sampled from an adult who was a healthcare worker with PCR-confirmed SARS-CoV-2 infection or an uninfected control (not recorded which). The chain recombines TRBV14 with TRBJ1-6; no firm D call. Source material: whole blood. The CDR3 sequence is CASSQEGRSSYNSPLHF. CDR3 bases: TGTGCCAGCAGCCAAGAAGGGAGGAGCTCCTATAATTCACCCCTCCACTTT.